The clone carrying this TCR beta chain occurred a few times. This CDR3 contains 15 residues. V lost 4 bases, J lost 5 bases, and 6 bases stayed unmatched. Germline V gives CDR1 MDHEN, CDR2 SYDVKM. This specimen comes from a study of identical twins. Addition of a universal primer site occurred through template switching, and cDNA carried unique molecular identifiers. TCRdb re-called the 5' RACE reads with MiXCR, one entry per CDR3 protein. The profile shows approximately 500,000 distinct CDR3 sequences, roughly 15% of them singletons. The sample also formed part of further work on yellow fever vaccine responses in identical twins.

This receptor was taken from a woman aged 18-30 years in good health. The chain combines TRBV28 with TRBJ2-3, with 10 bases aligning to TRBD1. Sequencing was done on a sample of CD4+ T cells sorted from blood. CDR3 nucleotide sequence: TGTGCCAGCAGTTCACAAGGGACAGGGGAAGATACGCAGTATTTT. It translates to CASSSQGTGEDTQYF.